This is a list of T cell receptor beta chains from one sample in a study of regulatory T cells in long-lasting Graves disease. Using its own MiXCR run on the multiplex PCR reads, TCRdb lists one record per CDR3 protein. The sample has approximately 470,000 distinct CDR3 sequences; 15% to 20% are singletons. These data also featured in a second study, about T cells in Graves' hyperthyroidism and ophthalmopathy.

This specimen consisted of peripheral blood mononuclear cells (PBMCs), obtained at new diagnosis, from a patient treated with antithyroid drugs. The receptors shown here come from a man aged 40-49 years with Graves disease. The CDR3 runs from the conserved cysteine through the conserved F or W. Each record gives: D gene, V gene, J gene, clone size, CDR3 DNA, CDR3 protein. The D gene is left open where the match is weak. Some rows mark clone size as missing; the rest say once, few, many or name a class of expanded clone.

NA	TRBV6-9	TRBJ2-1	NA	TGTGCCAGCAGTTACTTGCGTAAGAGGGGTCTGGACAATGAGCAGTTCTTC	CASSYLRKRGLDNEQFF
TRBD1	TRBV24-1	TRBJ2-1	many	TGTGCCACCAGTGATCCGGGGGACAGGAACTACAATGAGCAGTTCTTC	CATSDPGDRNYNEQFF
NA	TRBV12-3/TRBV12-4	TRBJ2-6	many	TGTGCCAGCAGTTTAAAGGGACACCTCGGTGTTGGGGCCAACGTCCTGACTTTC	CASSLKGHLGVGANVLTF
TRBD1	TRBV5-6	TRBJ1-2	NA	TGTGCCAGCAGCCGGACAGGAGGGGGCTACACCTTC	CASSRTGGGYTF
TRBD1	TRBV15	TRBJ1-5	NA	TGTGCCACCAGTACCCCCCGTGACAGGGATACTCAGCCCCAGCATTTT	CATSTPRDRDTQPQHF
TRBD1	TRBV2	TRBJ1-6	NA	TGTGCCAGCAGTGAAGCAGCGGCAGGGGGTCGATCACCCCTCCACTTT	CASSEAAAGGRSPLHF
TRBD2	TRBV20-1	TRBJ2-3	many	TGCAGTGCTAGAGAGCCGACTAGCGAGGTCACAGATACGCAGTATTTT	CSAREPTSEVTDTQYF
NA	TRBV11-3	TRBJ2-3	many	TGTGCCAGCAGCTTACGGCCTGGGGACACAGATACGCAGTATTTT	CASSLRPGDTDTQYF
NA	TRBV2	TRBJ2-7	many	TGTGCCAGTACGGACGTCCCCTACGAGCAGTACTTC	CASTDVPYEQYF
TRBD2	TRBV2	TRBJ2-2	many	TGTGCCAGCGCGAGGACTAGCGGGAGGGCCACCGGGGAGCTGTTTTTT	CASARTSGRATGELFF
TRBD2	TRBV2	TRBJ2-1	many	TGTGCCAGCAGAGAGAGACTAGCGGATTACAATGAGCAGTTCTTC	CASRERLADYNEQFF
NA	TRBV28	TRBJ1-1	many	TGTGCCAGCAACGACCCCCGGGGACTGAACACTGAAGCTTTCTTT	CASNDPRGLNTEAFF